This T cell receptor (beta chain) was obtained from a study of naive and memory T cell subsets. This clonotype was seen more than once but under ten times. What it binds is unknown. The SP2 primer and nested alpha and beta constant region primers amplified ligated cDNA in four rounds. TCRdb used MiXCR to reprocess the 5' RACE reads, holding one entry per CDR3 protein. The repertoire holds approximately 58,000 distinct CDR3 sequences, with more than 7% as singletons. The study, taken as a whole, reports: The RNA method is potentially sensitive to activation and differentiation changes.

The V segment lost 2 bases and the J segment 7 bases; nucleotides outside the gene matches: 8. The CDR3 totals 15 residues. CDR1 LNHNV and CDR2 YYDKDF come from the germline V gene (reference sequence). An oligonucleotide containing a UMI was ligated to the 3' end of TCR cDNA. RNA was extracted from under 3 ml of whole blood of healthy adults. Cells were not sorted; total RNA input targeted about 1 to 1000 ng. The chain employs TRBV15 and TRBJ2-1, with 7 nucleotides matching TRBD1. The TCR originated in a male donor in good health. CDR3 region: CATSRLLTGRNEQFF. In DNA, the CDR3 is TGTGCCACCAGCAGACTGTTGACAGGGCGGAATGAGCAGTTCTTC.